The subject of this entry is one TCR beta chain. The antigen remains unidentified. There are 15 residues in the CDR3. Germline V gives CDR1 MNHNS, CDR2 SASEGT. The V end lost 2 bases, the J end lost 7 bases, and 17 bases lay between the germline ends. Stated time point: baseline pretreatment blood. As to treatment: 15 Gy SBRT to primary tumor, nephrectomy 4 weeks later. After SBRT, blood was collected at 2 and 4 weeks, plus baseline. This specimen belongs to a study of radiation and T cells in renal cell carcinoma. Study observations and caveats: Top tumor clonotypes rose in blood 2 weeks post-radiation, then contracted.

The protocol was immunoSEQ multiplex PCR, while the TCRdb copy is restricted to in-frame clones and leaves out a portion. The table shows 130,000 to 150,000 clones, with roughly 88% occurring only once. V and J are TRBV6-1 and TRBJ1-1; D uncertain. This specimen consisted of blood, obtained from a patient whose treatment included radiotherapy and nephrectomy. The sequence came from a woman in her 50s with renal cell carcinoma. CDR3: CASSERGTIPLEAFF. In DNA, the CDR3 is TGTGCCAGCAGTGAAAGAGGCACAATACCTCTTGAAGCTTTCTTT.